The rows below give T cell receptor beta chains drawn from one sample of a study of metastatic and nonmetastatic thyroid tumors. TCRdb reanalyzed the PCR reads via MiXCR. The data hold some 60,000 clones, with under 30% observed a single time. Sequenced material: blood. The source of these receptors is a female donor with papillary thyroid cancer or a benign thyroid nodule (not recorded which). Some clones in this sample may be carry-over from other donors' samples. The CDR3 runs from the conserved cysteine through the conserved F or W. Fields, in order: CDR3 length, V gene, D gene, J gene, clone size, CDR3 protein, CDR3 DNA. A D gene is named only where the DNA matches it firmly. The size entry is marked missing in some rows and otherwise reads once, few, many or a size class.

length: 14; V: TRBV18; D: NA; J: TRBJ1-6; size: NA; CDR3: CASSPQGNNSPLHF; DNA: TGTGCCAGCTCACCTCAGGGGAACAATTCACCCCTCCACTTT
length: 18; V: TRBV19; D: NA; J: TRBJ2-2; size: NA; CDR3: CASSIASWRDIGVGELFF; DNA: TGTGCCAGTAGTATAGCGTCTTGGCGGGATATCGGGGTCGGGGAGCTGTTTTTT
length: 15; V: TRBV15; D: NA; J: TRBJ1-2; size: NA; CDR3: CATSREAASDYGYTF; DNA: TGTGCCACCAGCAGAGAAGCGGCATCGGACTATGGCTACACCTTC
length: 11; V: TRBV30; D: NA; J: TRBJ2-2; size: NA; CDR3: CALGHTGEPFF; DNA: TGTGCCTTGGGCCACACCGGGGAGCCGTTTTTT
length: 11; V: TRBV20-1; D: NA; J: TRBJ2-7; size: NA; CDR3: CSARQGNEQYF; DNA: TGCAGTGCTAGACAAGGGAACGAGCAGTACTTC
length: 15; V: TRBV11-2; D: TRBD2; J: TRBJ2-1; size: NA; CDR3: CASSRFRARGSEQFF; DNA: TGTGCCAGCAGCCGATTCCGGGCCCGCGGGAGTGAGCAGTTCTTC
length: 15; V: TRBV19; D: NA; J: TRBJ2-2; size: medium-sized; CDR3: CASSPVNSNTGELFF; DNA: TGTGCCAGTAGTCCGGTCAACTCGAACACCGGGGAGCTGTTTTTT
length: 15; V: TRBV27; D: TRBD1; J: TRBJ1-2; size: NA; CDR3: CASSPLLTGRYGYTF; DNA: TGTGCCAGCAGCCCACTCCTGACAGGGAGGTATGGCTACACCTTC
length: 13; V: TRBV5-8; D: NA; J: TRBJ1-4; size: NA; CDR3: CASSTDGFGKLFF; DNA: TGTGCCAGCTCCACAGACGGATTCGGGAAACTGTTTTTT
length: 12; V: TRBV6-2/TRBV6-3; D: TRBD1; J: TRBJ2-1; size: medium-sized; CDR3: CASNDRANEQFF; DNA: TGTGCCAGCAACGACAGGGCCAATGAGCAGTTCTTC
length: 14; V: TRBV12-3/TRBV12-4; D: NA; J: TRBJ1-2; size: NA; CDR3: CASSFRQGGYGYTF; DNA: TGTGCCAGCAGTTTTAGGCAGGGAGGCTATGGCTACACCTTC
length: 16; V: TRBV4-1; D: TRBD2; J: TRBJ2-1; size: NA; CDR3: CASSLPGLAAYNEQFF; DNA: TGCGCCAGCAGCCTGCCGGGACTAGCGGCCTACAATGAGCAGTTCTTC
length: 14; V: TRBV27; D: NA; J: TRBJ2-7; size: few; CDR3: CASSVQVSSYEQYF; DNA: TGTGCCAGCAGCGTACAGGTCAGCTCCTACGAGCAGTACTTC
length: 15; V: TRBV12-3/TRBV12-4; D: TRBD2; J: TRBJ2-5; size: NA; CDR3: CASSLTSGGRETQYF; DNA: TGTGCCAGCAGCCTGACTAGCGGGGGCCGTGAGACCCAGTACTTC
length: 13; V: TRBV20-1; D: NA; J: TRBJ2-1; size: NA; CDR3: CSARDARGDEQFF; DNA: TGCAGTGCTAGAGACGCAAGGGGCGATGAGCAGTTCTTC
length: 14; V: TRBV12-3/TRBV12-4; D: NA; J: TRBJ2-7; size: NA; CDR3: CASSLQGGSYEQYF; DNA: TGTGCCAGCAGTTTACAGGGGGGCTCCTACGAGCAGTACTTC
length: 16; V: TRBV11-2; D: TRBD1; J: TRBJ2-2; size: few; CDR3: CASRHITGANTGELFF; DNA: TGTGCCAGCAGACACATTACAGGGGCGAACACCGGGGAGCTGTTTTTT
length: 15; V: TRBV9; D: NA; J: TRBJ2-1; size: NA; CDR3: CASSVASDPYNEQFF; DNA: TGTGCCAGCAGCGTAGCAAGCGACCCCTACAATGAGCAGTTCTTC
length: 15; V: TRBV10-1; D: NA; J: TRBJ2-5; size: medium-sized; CDR3: CASSESTGIGETQYF; DNA: TGCGCCAGCAGTGAGTCGACTGGGATCGGAGAGACCCAGTACTTC
length: 16; V: TRBV6-1; D: TRBD2; J: TRBJ2-7; size: few; CDR3: CASSHSGGWSSYEQYF; DNA: TGTGCCAGCAGTCATAGCGGGGGATGGAGCTCCTACGAGCAGTACTTC
length: 14; V: TRBV12-3/TRBV12-4; D: NA; J: TRBJ2-4; size: NA; CDR3: CASSKTGAKNIQYF; DNA: TGTGCCAGCAGTAAAACTGGTGCCAAAAACATTCAGTACTTC
length: 13; V: TRBV27; D: TRBD1; J: TRBJ2-5; size: few; CDR3: CASSRQGQETQYF; DNA: TGTGCCAGCAGCAGACAGGGGCAAGAGACCCAGTACTTC